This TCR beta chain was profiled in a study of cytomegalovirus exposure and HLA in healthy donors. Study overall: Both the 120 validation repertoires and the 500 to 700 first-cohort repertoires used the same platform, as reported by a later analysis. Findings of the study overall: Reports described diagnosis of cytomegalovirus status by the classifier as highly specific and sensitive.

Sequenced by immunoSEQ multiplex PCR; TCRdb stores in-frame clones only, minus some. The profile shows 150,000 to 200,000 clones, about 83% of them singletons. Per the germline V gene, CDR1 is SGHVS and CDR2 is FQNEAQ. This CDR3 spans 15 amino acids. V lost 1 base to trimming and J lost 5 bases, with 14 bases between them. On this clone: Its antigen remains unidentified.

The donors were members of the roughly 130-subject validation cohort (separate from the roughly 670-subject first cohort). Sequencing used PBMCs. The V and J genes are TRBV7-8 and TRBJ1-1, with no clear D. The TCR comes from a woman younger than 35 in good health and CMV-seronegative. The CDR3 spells CASSLGRGWITEAFF. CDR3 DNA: TGTGCCAGCAGCTTAGGGCGGGGATGGATTACTGAAGCTTTCTTT.